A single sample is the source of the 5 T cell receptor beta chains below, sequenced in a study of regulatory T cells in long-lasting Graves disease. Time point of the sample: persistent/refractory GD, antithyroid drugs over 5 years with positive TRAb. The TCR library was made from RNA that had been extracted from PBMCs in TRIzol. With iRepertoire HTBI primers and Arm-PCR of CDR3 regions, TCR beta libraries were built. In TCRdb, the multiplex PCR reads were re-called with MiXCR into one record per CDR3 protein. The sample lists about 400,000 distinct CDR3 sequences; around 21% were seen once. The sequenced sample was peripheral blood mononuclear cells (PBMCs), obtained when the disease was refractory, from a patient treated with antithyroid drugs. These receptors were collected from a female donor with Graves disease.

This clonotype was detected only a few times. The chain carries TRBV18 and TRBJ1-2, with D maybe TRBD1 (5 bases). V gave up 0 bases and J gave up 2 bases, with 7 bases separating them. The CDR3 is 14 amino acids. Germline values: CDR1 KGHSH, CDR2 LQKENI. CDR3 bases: TGTGCCAGCTCACCACCGGGGGTAAACTATGGCTACACCTTC. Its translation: CASSPPGVNYGYTF.

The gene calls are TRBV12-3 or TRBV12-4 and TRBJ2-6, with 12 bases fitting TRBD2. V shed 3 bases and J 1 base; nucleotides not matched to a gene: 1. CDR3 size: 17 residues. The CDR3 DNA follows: TGTGCCAGCAGTTTCGGACTAGCGGGGTCTGGGGCCAACGTCCTGACTTTC. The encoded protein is CASSFGLAGSGANVLTF.

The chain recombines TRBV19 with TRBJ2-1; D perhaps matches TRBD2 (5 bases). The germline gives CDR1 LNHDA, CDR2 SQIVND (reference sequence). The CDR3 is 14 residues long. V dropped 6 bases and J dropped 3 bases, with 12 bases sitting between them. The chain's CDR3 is CASRVTGSYNEQFF. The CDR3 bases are TGTGCCAGTAGGGTCACGGGAAGCTACAATGAGCAGTTCTTC.

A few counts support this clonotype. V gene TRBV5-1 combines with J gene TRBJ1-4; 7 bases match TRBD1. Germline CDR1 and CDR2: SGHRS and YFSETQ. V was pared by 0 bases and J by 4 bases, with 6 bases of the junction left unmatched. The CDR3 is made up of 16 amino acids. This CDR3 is CASSLDTGAFNEKLFF. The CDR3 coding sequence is TGCGCCAGCAGCTTGGATACAGGGGCCTTTAATGAAAAACTGTTTTTT.

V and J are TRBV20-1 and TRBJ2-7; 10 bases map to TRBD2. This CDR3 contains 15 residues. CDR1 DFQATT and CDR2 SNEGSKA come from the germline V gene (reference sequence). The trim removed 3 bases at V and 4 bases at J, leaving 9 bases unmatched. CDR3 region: CSASLLAGEGYEQYF. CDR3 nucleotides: TGCAGTGCTAGTCTCCTAGCGGGAGAAGGTTACGAGCAGTACTTC.